The T cell receptor (beta chain) described here comes from a study of monozygotic twins with cystic fibrosis (dated by TCRdb to about 2021). For the study in its entirety: Around 3.3 micrograms of fragmented DNA went through 15 PCR cycles to produce barcoded libraries. TCR beta repertoires were compared within and between 16 monozygotic twin pairs with cystic fibrosis so that genetic influence on V and J gene usage could be assessed. Made up mostly of children and adolescents, the cohort included ten female and six male twin pairs ranging in age from about 2.0 to 40 years, with a median of roughly 9.1 years. Twins were ranked among roughly 970 cohort participants for weight-for-height and FEVPerc (FEV1 disease centile) at the day of blood sampling. Data for three of the twin pairs had previously been reported in another context. Broad study findings and their caveats: Monozygotic CF twin pairs shared significantly more nucleotide-identical clonotypes within each pair than unrelated CF individuals shared with one another (P = 0.000026, Mann-Whitney). Simpson clonality tended to be low (median approximately 0.0095), which suggests a naive-dominated repertoire, although clonality was higher in the most severely affected patients. V gene usage was most similar to the co-twin in 13 of 16 pairs, and J usage was most similar to the co-twin in 8 of 16 pairs, which suggests genetic constraints. The cohort was small, and no association was found between shared CDR3 numbers and age, concordance or disease severity.

Following the manufacturer's instructions, TCR beta CDR3 regions were amplified by multiplex PCR with the immunoSEQ immune profiling system. Sequencing was performed on an Illumina NextSeq system. In the source study's methods: Sequence data were processed on the immunoSEQ Analyzer platform, and clonality was computed as the square root of Simpson's index of productive rearrangements. Similarity in V and J usage was measured by Jensen-Shannon distance, and OLGA was used to compute CDR3 generation probabilities. Shared CDR3 sequences were searched against the immuneACCESS database (August 2020) and VDJdb (December 2020). TCRdb obtained this table from immuneACCESS and retained in-frame rearrangements with V and J assigned. These tables miss some clones; where compared with another copy, unresolved V genes account for less than half of the shortfall, and the remainder is unexplained. D and trimming come from the DNA, and the V and J calls and clone size come from that table. Recorded for this sample are roughly 11,000 clones; 95% to 97% of them occurred a single time. The ten largest make up about 0.8% of the sample.

To note about this clone: Its target antigen remains unknown. Base-call qualities are not available, and no considerably larger clone is one nucleotide away.

The cysteine opens and the phenylalanine closes a CDR3 of 15 amino acids. CDR3 DNA only is kept here, 45 bases in frame from base 1. Compared with germline, V lacks 6 bases and J lacks 3 bases; bases without a gene match: 10. The germline V gene (reference sequence) gives CDR1 as MNHNY and CDR2 as SVGAGI. The twin pairs came from the European Cystic Fibrosis Twin and Sibling Study Cohort, a cohort that recruited patients from roughly 160 CF clinics across 14 European countries. Both zygosity and CFTR genotype were checked in-house, and zygosity was tested with multiplex PCR across nine short tandem repeat loci. Peripheral blood was sampled from each twin, and clinical parameters were recorded on the day of blood sampling. Genomic DNA was isolated from peripheral blood cells with phenol/chloroform and kept in TE buffer at 4 degrees C.

In this chain, TRBV6-6 is recombined with TRBJ1-1, with TRBD1 matching 7 junction bases. The sequence was collected from a boy younger than 18 with cystic fibrosis. The sample taken for sequencing was blood. The CDR3 corresponds to CASRPPGGGHTEAFF. The base sequence is TGTGCCAGCAGGCCTCCAGGGGGAGGGCACACTGAAGCTTTCTTT.